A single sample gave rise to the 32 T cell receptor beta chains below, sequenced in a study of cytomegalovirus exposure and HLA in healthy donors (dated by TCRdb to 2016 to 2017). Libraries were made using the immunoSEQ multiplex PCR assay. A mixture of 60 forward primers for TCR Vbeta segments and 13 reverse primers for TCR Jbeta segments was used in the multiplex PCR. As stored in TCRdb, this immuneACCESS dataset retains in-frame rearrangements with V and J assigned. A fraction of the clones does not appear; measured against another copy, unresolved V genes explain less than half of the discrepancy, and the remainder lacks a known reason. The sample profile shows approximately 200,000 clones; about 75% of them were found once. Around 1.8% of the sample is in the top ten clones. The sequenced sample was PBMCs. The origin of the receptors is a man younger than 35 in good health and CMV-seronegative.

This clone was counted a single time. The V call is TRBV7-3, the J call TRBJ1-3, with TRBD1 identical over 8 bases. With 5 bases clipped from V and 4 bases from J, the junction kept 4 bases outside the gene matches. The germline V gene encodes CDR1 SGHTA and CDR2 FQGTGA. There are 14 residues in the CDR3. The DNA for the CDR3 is TGTGCCAGCAGCCTGACAGGGGCCGGAAACACCATATATTTT. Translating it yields CASSLTGAGNTIYF.

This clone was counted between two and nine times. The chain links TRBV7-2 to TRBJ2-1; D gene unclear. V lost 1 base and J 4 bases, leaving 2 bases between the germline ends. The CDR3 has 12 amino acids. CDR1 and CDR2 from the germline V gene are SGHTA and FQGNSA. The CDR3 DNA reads TGTGCCAGCAGCTTAGTATACAATGAGCAGTTCTTC. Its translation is CASSLVYNEQFF.

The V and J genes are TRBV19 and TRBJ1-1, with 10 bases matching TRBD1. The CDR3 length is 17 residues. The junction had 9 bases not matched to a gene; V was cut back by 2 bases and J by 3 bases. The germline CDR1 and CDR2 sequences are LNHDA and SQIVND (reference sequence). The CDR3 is CASSITPLTGGYTEAFF. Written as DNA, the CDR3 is TGTGCCAGTAGTATAACCCCTCTGACAGGGGGCTACACTGAAGCTTTCTTT.

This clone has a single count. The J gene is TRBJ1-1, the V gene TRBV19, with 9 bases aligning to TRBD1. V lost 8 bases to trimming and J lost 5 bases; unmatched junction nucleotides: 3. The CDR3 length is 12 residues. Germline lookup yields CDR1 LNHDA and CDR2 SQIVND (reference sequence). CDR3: CASGTGRTEAFF. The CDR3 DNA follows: TGTGCCAGTGGGACAGGGAGGACTGAAGCTTTCTTT.

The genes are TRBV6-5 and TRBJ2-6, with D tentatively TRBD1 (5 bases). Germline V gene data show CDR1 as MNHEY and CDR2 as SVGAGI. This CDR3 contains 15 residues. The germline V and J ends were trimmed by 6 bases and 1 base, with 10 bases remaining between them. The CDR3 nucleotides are TGTGCCAGCAGCCTCCGACAGTCTGGGGCCAACGTCCTGACTTTC. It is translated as CASSLRQSGANVLTF.

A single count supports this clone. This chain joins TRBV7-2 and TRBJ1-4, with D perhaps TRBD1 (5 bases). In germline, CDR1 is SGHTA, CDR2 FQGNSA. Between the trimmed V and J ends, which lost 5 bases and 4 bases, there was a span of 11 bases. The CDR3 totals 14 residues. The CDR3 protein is CASSTGLSNEKLFF. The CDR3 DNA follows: TGTGCCAGCAGCACGGGACTGAGTAATGAAAAACTGTTTTTT.

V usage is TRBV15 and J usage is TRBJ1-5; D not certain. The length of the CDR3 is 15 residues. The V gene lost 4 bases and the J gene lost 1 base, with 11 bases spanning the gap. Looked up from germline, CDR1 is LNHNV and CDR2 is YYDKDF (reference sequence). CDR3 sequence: CATSIYGESNQPQHF. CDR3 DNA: TGTGCCACCAGCATTTACGGGGAGAGCAATCAGCCCCAGCATTTT.

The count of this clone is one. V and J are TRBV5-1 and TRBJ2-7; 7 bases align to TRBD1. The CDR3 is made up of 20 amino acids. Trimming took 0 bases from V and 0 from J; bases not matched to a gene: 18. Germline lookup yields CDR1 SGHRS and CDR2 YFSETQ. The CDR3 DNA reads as TGCGCCAGCAGCTTGGGGCCCGGGGACAGTGGGGTGAGACACTCCTACGAGCAGTACTTC. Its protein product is CASSLGPGDSGVRHSYEQYF.

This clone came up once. CDR3 protein: CASSRDRSYEQYF. The CDR3 DNA reads TGCGCCAGCAGCCGGGACAGGAGCTACGAGCAGTACTTC. V and J are TRBV5-1 and TRBJ2-7; 8 bases are a match to TRBD1. The junction had 3 bases not matched to a gene; V was cut back by 4 bases and J by 3 bases. CDR3 length: 13 amino acids. Germline V gives CDR1 SGHRS, CDR2 YFSETQ.

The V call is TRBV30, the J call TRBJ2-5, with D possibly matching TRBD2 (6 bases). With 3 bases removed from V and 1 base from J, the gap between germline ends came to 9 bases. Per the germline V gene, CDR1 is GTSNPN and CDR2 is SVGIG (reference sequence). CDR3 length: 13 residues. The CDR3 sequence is CAWRWGLQETQYF. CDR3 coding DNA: TGTGCCTGGAGATGGGGACTCCAAGAGACCCAGTACTTC.

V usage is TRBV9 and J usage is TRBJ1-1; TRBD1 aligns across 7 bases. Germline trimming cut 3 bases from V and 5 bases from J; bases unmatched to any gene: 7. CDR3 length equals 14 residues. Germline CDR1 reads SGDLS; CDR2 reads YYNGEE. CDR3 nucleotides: TGTGCCAGCAGCGCCCAGGGGGTAGGGACTGAAGCTTTCTTT. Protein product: CASSAQGVGTEAFF.

The CDR3, as DNA: TGTGCCTGGAGCCAGGGACTAGCGGACCCCAATGAGCAGTTCTTC. Translating gives CAWSQGLADPNEQFF. The J gene is TRBJ2-1, the V gene TRBV30, with 11 positions matching TRBD2. CDR1 GTSNPN and CDR2 SVGIG come from the germline V gene (reference sequence). This CDR3 has 15 amino acids. Trimming removed 3 bases from V and 6 bases from J; junction bases left unmatched: 7.

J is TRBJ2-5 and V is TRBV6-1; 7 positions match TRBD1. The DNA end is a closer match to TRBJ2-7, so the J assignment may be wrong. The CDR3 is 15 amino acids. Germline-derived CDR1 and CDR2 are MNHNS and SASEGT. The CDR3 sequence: CASSFLGQTSYEQYF. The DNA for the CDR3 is TGTGCCAGCTCCTTTTTGGGACAGACTTCCTACGAGCAGTACTTC.

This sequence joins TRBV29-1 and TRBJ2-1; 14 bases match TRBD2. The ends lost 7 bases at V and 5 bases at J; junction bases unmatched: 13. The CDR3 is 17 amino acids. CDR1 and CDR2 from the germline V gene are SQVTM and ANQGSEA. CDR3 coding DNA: TGCAGCGCCGCGGGACTAGCGGGGGCTAATCGCAACAATGAGCAGTTCTTC. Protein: CSAAGLAGANRNNEQFF.

The CDR3 DNA reads TGTGCCAGCAGTGAAAGGTTAGCTCATAGCAATCAGCCCCAGCATTTT. Residues: CASSERLAHSNQPQHF. The V gene is TRBV6-1, the J gene TRBJ1-5; D is uncertain. This CDR3 has 16 amino acids. The V gene's germline CDR1 is MNHNS and CDR2 SASEGT. The germline V and J ends were trimmed by 2 bases and 0 bases, with 11 bases remaining between them.

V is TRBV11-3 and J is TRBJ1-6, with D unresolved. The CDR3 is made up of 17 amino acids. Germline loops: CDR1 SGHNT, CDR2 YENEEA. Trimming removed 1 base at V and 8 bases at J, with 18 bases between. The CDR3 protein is CASSLGPWLTRDSPLHF. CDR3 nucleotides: TGTGCCAGCAGCTTAGGTCCGTGGCTTACCCGGGATTCACCCCTCCACTTT.

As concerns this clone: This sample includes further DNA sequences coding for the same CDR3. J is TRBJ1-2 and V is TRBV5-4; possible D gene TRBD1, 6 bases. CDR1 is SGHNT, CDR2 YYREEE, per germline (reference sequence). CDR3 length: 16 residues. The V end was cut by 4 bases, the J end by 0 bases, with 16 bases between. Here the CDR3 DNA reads TGTGCCAGCAGCGGAAAAGGGGGAACCCCTAACTATGGCTACACCTTC. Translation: CASSGKGGTPNYGYTF.

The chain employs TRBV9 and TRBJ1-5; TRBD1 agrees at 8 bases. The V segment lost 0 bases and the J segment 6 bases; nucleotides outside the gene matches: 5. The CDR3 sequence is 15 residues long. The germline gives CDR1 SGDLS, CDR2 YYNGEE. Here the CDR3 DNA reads TGTGCCAGCAGCGTAGGGCAGGGGGCGCGTCAGCCCCAGCATTTT. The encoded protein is CASSVGQGARQPQHF.

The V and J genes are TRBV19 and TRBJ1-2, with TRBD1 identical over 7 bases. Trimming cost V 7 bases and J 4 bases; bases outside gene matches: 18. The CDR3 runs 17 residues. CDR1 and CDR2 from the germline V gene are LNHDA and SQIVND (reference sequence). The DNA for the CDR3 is TGTGCCAGTATGCTACTCCGGGACAGCGGCGGAGGCTATGGCTACACCTTC. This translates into CASMLLRDSGGGYGYTF.

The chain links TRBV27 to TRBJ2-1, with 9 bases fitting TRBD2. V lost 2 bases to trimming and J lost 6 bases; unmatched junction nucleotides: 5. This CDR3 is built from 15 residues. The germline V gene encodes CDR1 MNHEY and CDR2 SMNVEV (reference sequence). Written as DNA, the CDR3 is TGTGCCAGCAGTTTAGGCGCAGCGGGAGGCAATGAGCAGTTCTTC. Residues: CASSLGAAGGNEQFF.

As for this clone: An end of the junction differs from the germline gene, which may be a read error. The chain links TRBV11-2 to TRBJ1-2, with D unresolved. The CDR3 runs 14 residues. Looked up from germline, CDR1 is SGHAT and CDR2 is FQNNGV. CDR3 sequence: CASSLDWMDETHSF. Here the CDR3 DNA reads TGTGCCAGCAGCTTAGATTGGATGGATGAGACACATTCCTTC.

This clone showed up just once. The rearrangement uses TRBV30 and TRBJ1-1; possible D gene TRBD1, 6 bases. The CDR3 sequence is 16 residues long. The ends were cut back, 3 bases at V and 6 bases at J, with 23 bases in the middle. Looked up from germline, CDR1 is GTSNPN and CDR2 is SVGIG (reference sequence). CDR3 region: CAWSPIMGALYSEAFF. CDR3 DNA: TGTGCCTGGAGCCCTATTATGGGGGCGTTATACTCTGAAGCTTTCTTT.

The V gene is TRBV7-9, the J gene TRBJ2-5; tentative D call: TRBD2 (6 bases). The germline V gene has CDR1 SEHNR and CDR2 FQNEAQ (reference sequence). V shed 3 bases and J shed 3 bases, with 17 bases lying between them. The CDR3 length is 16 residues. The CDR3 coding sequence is TGTGCCAGCAGCTTTGACGTACTAGCTGGGGAAGAGACCCAGTACTTC. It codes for CASSFDVLAGEETQYF. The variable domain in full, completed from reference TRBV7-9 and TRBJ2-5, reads DTGVSQNPRHKITKRGQNVTFRCDPISEHNRLYWYRQTLGQGPEFLTYFQNEAQLEKSRLLSDRFSAERPKGSFSTLEIQRTEQGDSAMYLCASSFDVLAGEETQYFGPGTRLLVL.

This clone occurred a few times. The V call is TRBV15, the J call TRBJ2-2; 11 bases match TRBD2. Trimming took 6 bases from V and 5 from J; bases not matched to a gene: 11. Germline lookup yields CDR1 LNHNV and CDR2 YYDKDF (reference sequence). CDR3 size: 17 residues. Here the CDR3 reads CATREGTSGLITGELFF. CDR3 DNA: TGTGCCACCAGGGAAGGGACTAGCGGTCTAATTACCGGGGAGCTGTTTTTT.

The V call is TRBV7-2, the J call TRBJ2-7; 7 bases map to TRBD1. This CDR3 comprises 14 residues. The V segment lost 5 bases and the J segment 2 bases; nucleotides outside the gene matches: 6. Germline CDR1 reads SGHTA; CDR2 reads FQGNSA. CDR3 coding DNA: TGTGCCAGCAGCCCCGGGACAGCTACCTACGAGCAGTACTTC. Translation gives CASSPGTATYEQYF.

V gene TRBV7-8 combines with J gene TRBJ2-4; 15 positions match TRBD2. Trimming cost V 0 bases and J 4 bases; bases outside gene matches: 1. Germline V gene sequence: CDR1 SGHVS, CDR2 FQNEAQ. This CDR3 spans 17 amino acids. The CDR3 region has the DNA TGTGCCAGCAGCTTAGCGGGACTAGCGGGGGGAAAAAACATTCAGTACTTC. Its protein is CASSLAGLAGGKNIQYF.

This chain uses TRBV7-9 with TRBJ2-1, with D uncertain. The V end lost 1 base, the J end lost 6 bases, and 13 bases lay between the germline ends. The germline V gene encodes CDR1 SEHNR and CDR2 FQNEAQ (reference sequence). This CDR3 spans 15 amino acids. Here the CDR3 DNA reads TGTGCCAGCAGCTTAGGCTCCGGTGGGCCCAATGAGCAGTTCTTC. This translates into CASSLGSGGPNEQFF.

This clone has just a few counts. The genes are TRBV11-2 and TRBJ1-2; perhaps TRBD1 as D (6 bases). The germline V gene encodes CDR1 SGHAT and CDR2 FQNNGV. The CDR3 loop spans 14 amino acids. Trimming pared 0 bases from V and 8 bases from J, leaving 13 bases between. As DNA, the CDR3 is TGTGCCAGCAGCTTAGATTCAGGGGCCGGCGGCTACACCTTC. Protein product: CASSLDSGAGGYTF.

This chain's CDR3 is CATNLAGVSYEQYF. Written as DNA, the CDR3 is TGTGCCACCAACCTAGCGGGAGTCTCCTACGAGCAGTACTTC. The V and J genes are TRBV28 and TRBJ2-7, with 10 bases lining up with TRBD2. Germline V gene lookup returns CDR1 MDHEN and CDR2 SYDVKM. There are 14 residues in the CDR3. V was pared by 10 bases and J by 0 bases, with 6 bases of the junction left unmatched. Full variable domain (rest looked up from reference TRBV28 and TRBJ2-7): DVKVTQSSRYLVKRTGEKVFLECVQDMDHENMFWYRQDPGLGLRLIYFSYDVKMKEKGDIPEGYSVSREKKERFSLILESASTNQTSMYLCATNLAGVSYEQYFGPGTRLTVT.

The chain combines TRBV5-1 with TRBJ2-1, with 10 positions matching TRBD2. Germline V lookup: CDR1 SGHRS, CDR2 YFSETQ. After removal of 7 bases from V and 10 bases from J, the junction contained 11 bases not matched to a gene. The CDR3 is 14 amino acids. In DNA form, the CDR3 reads TGCGCCAGCGCCCTAGCGGGGGCCGCGTGGGAGCAGTTCTTC. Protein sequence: CASALAGAAWEQFF.

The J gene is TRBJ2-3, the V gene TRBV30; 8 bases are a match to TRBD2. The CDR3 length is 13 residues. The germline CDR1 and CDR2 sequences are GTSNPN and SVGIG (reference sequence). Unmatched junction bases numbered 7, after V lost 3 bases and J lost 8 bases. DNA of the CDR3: TGTGCCTGGAGGGGAACTAGCGGCGGTACGCAGTATTTT. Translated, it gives CAWRGTSGGTQYF.

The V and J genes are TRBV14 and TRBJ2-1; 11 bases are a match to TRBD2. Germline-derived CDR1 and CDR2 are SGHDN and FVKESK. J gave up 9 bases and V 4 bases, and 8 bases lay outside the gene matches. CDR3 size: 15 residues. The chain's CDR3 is CASSPGVSGRGEQFF. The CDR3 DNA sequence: TGTGCCAGCAGCCCCGGCGTTAGCGGGAGGGGTGAGCAGTTCTTC.